This T cell receptor beta chain is from a study of blood T cell repertoires in COVID-19. Turning to the study itself: Spain, Italy and the United States supplied samples that represented acute and convalescent COVID-19. Nucleic acid was either cDNA or gDNA, and it came from T cells, B-cell-depleted T cells, or PBMCs.

Assay: immunoSEQ multiplex PCR; the TCRdb copy retains only in-frame clones and omits some. Seen here are about 24,000 clones, approximately 80% observed once, and the top ten hold roughly 2.5%. The count of this clone is one. This CDR3 spans 16 amino acids. J was trimmed by 9 bases and V by 0 bases; bases with no gene match: 7. The germline V gene has CDR1 SGHNT and CDR2 YYREEE (reference sequence). The sample taken for sequencing was peripheral blood. This sequence joins TRBV5-4 and TRBJ1-6; 9 nucleotides line up with TRBD1. The receptor was derived from a woman between 70 and 85 years old with COVID-19, enrolled during active disease. CDR3 DNA: TGTGCCAGCAGCTTGGGAGGGGACAGGGTCGGTTCACCCCTCCACTTT. It translates to CASSLGGDRVGSPLHF.